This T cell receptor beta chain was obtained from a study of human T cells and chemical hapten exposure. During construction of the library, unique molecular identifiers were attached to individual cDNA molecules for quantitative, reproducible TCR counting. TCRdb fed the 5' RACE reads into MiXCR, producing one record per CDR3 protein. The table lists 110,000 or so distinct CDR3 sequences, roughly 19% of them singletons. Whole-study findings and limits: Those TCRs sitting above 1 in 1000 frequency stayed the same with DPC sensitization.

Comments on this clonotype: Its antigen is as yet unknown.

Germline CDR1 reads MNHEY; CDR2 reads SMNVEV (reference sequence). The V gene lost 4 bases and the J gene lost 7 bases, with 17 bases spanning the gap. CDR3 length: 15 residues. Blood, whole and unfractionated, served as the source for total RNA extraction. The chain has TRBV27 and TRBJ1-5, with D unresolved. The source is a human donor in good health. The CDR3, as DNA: TGTGCCAGCAGTTCGGTCCCCGGAGGTGGGCAGCCCCAGCATTTT. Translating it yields CASSSVPGGGQPQHF.